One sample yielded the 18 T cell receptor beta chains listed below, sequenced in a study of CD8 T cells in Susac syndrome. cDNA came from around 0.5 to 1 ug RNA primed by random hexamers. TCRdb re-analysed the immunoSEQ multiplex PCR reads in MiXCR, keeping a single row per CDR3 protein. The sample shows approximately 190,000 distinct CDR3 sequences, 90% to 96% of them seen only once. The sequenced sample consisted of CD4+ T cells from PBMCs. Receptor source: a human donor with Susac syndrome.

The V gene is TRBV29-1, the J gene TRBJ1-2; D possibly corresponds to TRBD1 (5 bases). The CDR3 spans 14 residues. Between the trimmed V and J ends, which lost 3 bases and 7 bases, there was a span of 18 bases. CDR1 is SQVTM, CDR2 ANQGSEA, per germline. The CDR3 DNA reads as TGCAGCGTTGATGTAGGGGTGGCGGAGGGTGGCTACACCTTC. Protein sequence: CSVDVGVAEGGYTF.

CDR3 protein: CASSLGAGLWTEAFF. The CDR3 region has the DNA TGTGCCAGCAGCTTAGGGGCAGGGCTATGGACTGAAGCTTTCTTT. The V and J genes are TRBV7-9 and TRBJ1-1, with D possibly matching TRBD1 (5 bases). Germline CDR1 reads SEHNR; CDR2 reads FQNEAQ (reference sequence). Deletions cut 1 base from V and 5 bases from J, with 14 bases between. The CDR3 is 15 amino acids.

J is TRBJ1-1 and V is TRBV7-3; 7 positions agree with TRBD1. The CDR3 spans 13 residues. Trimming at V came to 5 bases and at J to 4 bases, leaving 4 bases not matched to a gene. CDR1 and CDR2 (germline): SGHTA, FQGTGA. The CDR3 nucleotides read TGTGCCAGCAGCCCCGCAGGGGGCACTGAAGCTTTCTTT. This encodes CASSPAGGTEAFF.

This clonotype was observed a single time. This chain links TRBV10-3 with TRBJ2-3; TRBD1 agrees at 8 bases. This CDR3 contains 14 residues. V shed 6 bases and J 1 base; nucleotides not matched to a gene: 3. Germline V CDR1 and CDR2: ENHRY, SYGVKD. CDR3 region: CAIRPDRGTDTQYF. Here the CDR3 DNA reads TGTGCCATCAGACCGGACAGGGGCACAGATACGCAGTATTTT.

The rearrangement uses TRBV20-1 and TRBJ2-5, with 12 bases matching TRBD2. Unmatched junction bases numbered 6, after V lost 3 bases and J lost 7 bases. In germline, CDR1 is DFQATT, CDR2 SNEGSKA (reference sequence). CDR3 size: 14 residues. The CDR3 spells CSASLAGGPRTQYF. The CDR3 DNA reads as TGCAGTGCTAGCCTAGCGGGGGGGCCTCGGACCCAGTACTTC.

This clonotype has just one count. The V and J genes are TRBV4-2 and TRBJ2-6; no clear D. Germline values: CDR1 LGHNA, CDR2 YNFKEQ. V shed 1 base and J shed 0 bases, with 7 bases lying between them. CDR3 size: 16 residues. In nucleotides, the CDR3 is TGTGCCAGCAGCCAAGCGGGTATCTCTGGGGCCAACGTCCTGACTTTC. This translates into CASSQAGISGANVLTF.

DNA of the CDR3: TGTGCCAGCAGTTTACCTCGGCCGAATGGCTACACCTTC. This sequence encodes CASSLPRPNGYTF. The chain carries TRBV28 and TRBJ1-2; no clear D gene. The germline V gene encodes CDR1 MDHEN and CDR2 SYDVKM. Trimming cost V 2 bases and J 6 bases, with 10 bases left between them. The CDR3 loop spans 13 amino acids.

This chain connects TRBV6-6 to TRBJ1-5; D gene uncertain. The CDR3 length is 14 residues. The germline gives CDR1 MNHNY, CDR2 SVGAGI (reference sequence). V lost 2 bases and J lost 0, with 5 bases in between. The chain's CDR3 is CASSYLGSNQPQHF. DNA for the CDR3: TGTGCCAGCAGTTACCTTGGTAGCAATCAGCCCCAGCATTTT.

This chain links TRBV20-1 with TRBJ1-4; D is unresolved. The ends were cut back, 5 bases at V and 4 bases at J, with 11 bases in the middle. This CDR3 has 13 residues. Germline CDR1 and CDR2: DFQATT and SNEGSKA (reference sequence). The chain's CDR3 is CSALRAINEKLFF. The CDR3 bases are TGCAGTGCTTTGAGGGCCATTAATGAAAAACTGTTTTTT.

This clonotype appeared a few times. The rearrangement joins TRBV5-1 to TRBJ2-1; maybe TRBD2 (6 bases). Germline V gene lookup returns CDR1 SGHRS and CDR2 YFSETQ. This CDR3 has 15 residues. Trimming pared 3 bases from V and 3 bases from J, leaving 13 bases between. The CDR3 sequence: CASSSGVGLYNEQFF. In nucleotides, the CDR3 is TGCGCCAGCAGCTCTGGCGTGGGACTCTACAATGAGCAGTTCTTC. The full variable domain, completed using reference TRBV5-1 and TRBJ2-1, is KAGVTQTPRYLIKTRGQQVTLSCSPISGHRSVSWYQQTPGQGLQFLFEYFSETQRNKGNFPGRFSGRQFSNSRSEMNVSTLELGDSALYLCASSSGVGLYNEQFFGPGTRLTVL.

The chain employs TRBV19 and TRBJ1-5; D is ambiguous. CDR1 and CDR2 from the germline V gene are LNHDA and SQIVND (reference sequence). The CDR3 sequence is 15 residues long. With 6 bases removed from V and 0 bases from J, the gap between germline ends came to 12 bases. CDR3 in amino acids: CASRVLADSNQPQHF. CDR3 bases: TGTGCCAGTAGGGTGTTGGCAGATAGCAATCAGCCCCAGCATTTT.

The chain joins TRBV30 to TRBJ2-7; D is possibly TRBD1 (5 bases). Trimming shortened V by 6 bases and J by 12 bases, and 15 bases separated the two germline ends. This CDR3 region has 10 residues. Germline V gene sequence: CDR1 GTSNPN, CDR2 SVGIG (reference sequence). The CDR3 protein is CACTQVATYF. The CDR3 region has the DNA TGTGCCTGTACACAGGTGGCGACGTACTTC.

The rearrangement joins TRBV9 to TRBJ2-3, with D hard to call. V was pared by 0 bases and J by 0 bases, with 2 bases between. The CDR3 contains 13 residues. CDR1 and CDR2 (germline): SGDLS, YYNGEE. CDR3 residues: CASSVDSTDTQYF. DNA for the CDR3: TGTGCCAGCAGCGTAGACAGCACAGATACGCAGTATTTT. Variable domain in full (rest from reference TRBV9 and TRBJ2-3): DSGVTQTPKHLITATGQRVTLRCSPRSGDLSVYWYQQSLDQGLQFLIQYYNGEERAKGNILERFSAQQFPDLHSELNLSSLELGDSALYFCASSVDSTDTQYFGPGTRLTVL.

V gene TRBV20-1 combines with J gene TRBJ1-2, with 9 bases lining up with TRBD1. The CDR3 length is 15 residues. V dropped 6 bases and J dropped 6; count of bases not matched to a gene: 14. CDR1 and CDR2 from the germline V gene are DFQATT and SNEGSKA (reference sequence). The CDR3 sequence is CSADRGGFPLDGYTF. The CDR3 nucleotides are TGCAGTGCGGACAGGGGAGGATTCCCTCTGGATGGCTACACCTTC.

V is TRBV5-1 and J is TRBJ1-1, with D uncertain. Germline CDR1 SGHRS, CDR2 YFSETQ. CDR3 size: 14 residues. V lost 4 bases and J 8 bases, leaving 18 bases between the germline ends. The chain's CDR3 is CASSLEGGGREAFF. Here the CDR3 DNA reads TGCGCCAGCAGCCTAGAAGGTGGAGGGCGGGAAGCTTTCTTT.

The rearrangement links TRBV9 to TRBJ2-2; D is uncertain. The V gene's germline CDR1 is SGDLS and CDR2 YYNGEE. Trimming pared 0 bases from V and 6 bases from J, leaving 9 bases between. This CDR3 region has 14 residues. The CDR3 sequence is CASSVGRVAGELFF. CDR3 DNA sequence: TGTGCCAGCAGCGTAGGAAGAGTGGCCGGGGAGCTGTTTTTT.

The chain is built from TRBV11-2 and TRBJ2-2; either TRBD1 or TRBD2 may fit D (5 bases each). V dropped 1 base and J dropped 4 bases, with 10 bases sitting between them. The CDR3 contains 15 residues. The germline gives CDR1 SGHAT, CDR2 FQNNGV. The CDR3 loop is CASSLVEGSTGELFF. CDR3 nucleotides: TGTGCCAGCAGCTTAGTTGAGGGGAGCACCGGGGAGCTGTTTTTT.

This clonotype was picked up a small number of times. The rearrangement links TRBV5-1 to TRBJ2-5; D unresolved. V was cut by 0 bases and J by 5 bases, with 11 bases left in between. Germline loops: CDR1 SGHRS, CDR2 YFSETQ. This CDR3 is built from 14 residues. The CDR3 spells CASSLGQPDETQYF. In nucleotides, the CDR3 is TGCGCCAGCAGCTTGGGCCAGCCCGACGAGACCCAGTACTTC.